The present TCR beta chain was sequenced within a study of T cell repertoires in cytomegalovirus infection. Study-wide context: Carrying CMV and the relevant HLA type showed in public TCR beta signatures.

From the reads, TCRdb called clonotypes with MiXCR, one entry per CDR3 protein. The sample contains about 830,000 distinct CDR3 sequences, approximately 32% of which appear only once. V shed 3 bases and J 1 base; nucleotides not matched to a gene: 4. Germline V gives CDR1 MNHEY, CDR2 SMNVEV (reference sequence). The CDR3 is 16 amino acids. Regarding the study as a whole: The cumulative frequency of public TCR beta families identified carriers of CMV plus the relevant HLA. There were HLA-C-restricted CMV-specific TCR beta clonotypes dominating the ex vivo response.

This clonotype was seen a few times. Antigen unknown. Specimen: cultured CD8+ T cells from PBMCs, collected from culture after CMV antigen stimulation. The chain couples TRBV27 to TRBJ2-2, with 8 bases aligning to TRBD2. The sequence was obtained from a human donor in good health (CMV status not recorded). Some clones in this sample may be carry-over from other donors' samples. CDR3: CASSLIAGGNTGELFF. The CDR3 DNA reads TGTGCCAGCAGTTTGATTGCGGGGGGGAACACCGGGGAGCTGTTTTTT.